Listed here are 4 T cell receptor beta chains from one sample, sequenced in a study of human T cells and chemical hapten exposure. The time point: patch test 3, about 24 weeks after DPC sensitization. Regarding treatment: therapeutic diphenylcyclopropenone sensitization with weekly scalp DPC. From the RACE reads, TCRdb called clonotypes with MiXCR, one entry per CDR3 protein. The sample yields roughly 200,000 distinct CDR3 sequences, about 25% seen once. The sample was whole blood, taken in connection with sensitization to the hapten diphenylcyclopropenone (DPC). The receptors shown here come from a woman aged 40 to 55 with alopecia areata. Some clones in this sample may be carry-over from other donors' samples.

The CDR3 sequence: CSGRGGQETQYF. The CDR3 DNA sequence: TGCAGTGGCCGCGGTGGCCAAGAGACCCAGTACTTC. V gene TRBV20-1 combines with J gene TRBJ2-5, with no clear D. Per germline, CDR1 DFQATT and CDR2 SNEGSKA (reference sequence). CDR3 length: 12 amino acids. V was pared by 7 bases and J by 1 base, with 10 bases between.

This clonotype was seen more than once but under ten times. The chain carries TRBV6-2 or TRBV6-3 and TRBJ1-5, with D uncertain. CDR3 length: 13 amino acids. The germline gives CDR1 MNHEY, CDR2 SVGEGT. V shed 7 bases and J shed 1 base, with 8 bases lying between them. The CDR3 bases are TGTGCCAGCACCTGGGAAAGCAATCAGCCCCAGCATTTT. Amino acids: CASTWESNQPQHF.

This clonotype has more than one count but fewer than ten. The genes are TRBV4-1 and TRBJ2-5; D possibly corresponds to TRBD1 (5 bases). The CDR3 runs to 14 residues. Germline V gene data show CDR1 as MGHRA and CDR2 as YSYEKL. The ends were cut back, 0 bases at V and 5 bases at J, with 10 bases in the middle. CDR3 DNA sequence: TGCGCCAGCAGCCAAGACAGGGTCCAGGAGACCCAGTACTTC. Translated: CASSQDRVQETQYF.

The J gene is TRBJ1-5, the V gene TRBV2, with 9 nucleotides matching TRBD1. The germline gives CDR1 SNHLY, CDR2 FYNNEI. The CDR3 loop spans 15 amino acids. With 8 bases clipped from V and 7 bases from J, the junction kept 12 bases outside the gene matches. This CDR3 reads CASEESTGGGQPQHF. CDR3 coding DNA: TGTGCCAGCGAGGAATCGACAGGGGGTGGACAGCCCCAGCATTTT.